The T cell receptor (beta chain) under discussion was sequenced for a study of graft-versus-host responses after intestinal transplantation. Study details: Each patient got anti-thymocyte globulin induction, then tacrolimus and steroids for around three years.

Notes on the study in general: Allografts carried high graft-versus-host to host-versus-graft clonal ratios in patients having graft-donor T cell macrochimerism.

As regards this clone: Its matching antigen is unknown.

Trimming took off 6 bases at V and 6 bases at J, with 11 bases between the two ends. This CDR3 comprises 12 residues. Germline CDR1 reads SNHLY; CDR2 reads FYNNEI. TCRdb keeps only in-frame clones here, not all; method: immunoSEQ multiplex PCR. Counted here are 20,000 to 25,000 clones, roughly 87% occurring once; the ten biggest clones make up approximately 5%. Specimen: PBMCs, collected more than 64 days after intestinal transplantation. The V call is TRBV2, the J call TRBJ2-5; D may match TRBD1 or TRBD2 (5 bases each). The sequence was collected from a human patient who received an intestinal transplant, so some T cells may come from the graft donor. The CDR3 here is CASSDQGQTQYF. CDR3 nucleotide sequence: TGTGCCAGCAGCGATCAGGGACAGACCCAGTACTTC.